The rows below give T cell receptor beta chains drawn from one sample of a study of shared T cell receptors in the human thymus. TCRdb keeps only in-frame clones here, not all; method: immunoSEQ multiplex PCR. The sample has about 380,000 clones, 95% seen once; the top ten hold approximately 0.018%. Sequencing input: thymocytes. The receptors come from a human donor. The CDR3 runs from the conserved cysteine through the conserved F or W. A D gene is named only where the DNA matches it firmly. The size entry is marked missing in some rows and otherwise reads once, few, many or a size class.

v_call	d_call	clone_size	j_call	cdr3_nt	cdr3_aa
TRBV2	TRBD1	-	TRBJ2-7	TGTGCCAGCGGTATACAGGGGAGCTCCTACGAGCAGTACTTC	CASGIQGSSYEQYF
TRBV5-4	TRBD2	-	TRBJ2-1	TGTGCCAGCAGCCGCCCCAGCGGGAGAAGGGAGTTTGAGCAGTTCTTC	CASSRPSGRREFEQFF
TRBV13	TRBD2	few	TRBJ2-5	TGTGCCAGCAGCTTATCACGCGGGAGGGTGGAGACCCAGTACTTC	CASSLSRGRVETQYF
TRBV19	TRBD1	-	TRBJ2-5	TGTGCCAGTAGTATATACCGGACAGGGGAGGTGGAGACCCAGTACTTC	CASSIYRTGEVETQYF
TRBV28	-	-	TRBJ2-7	TGTGCCAGCAGTTTATCGGGCGAGCAGTACTTC	CASSLSGEQYF
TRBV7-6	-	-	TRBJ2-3	TGTGCCAGCACTAACGCGCCGGGGTTCAGCACAGATACGCAGTATTTT	CASTNAPGFSTDTQYF
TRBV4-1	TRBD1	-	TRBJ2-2	TGCGCCAGCTGCCGTGACAGGGGGACCGGGGAGCTGTTTTTT	CASCRDRGTGELFF
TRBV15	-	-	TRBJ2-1	TGTGCCACCAGCGGGAGGCGGGGTACGGATGAGCAGTTCTTC	CATSGRRGTDEQFF
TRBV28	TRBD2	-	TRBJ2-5	TGTGCCAGCAGAAAGGGCCCTAGCGGGATAGGCGAGACCCAGTACTTC	CASRKGPSGIGETQYF
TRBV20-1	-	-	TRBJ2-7	TGCAGTGCTCCCCAAACTCAGCAGTACTTC	CSAPQTQQYF
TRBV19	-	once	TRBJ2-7	TGTGCCAGTAGAGGAGGGGTTCGTAACGAGCAGTACTTC	CASRGGVRNEQYF
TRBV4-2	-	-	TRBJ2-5	TGTGCCAGCAGCCAAGCCCCAGGGGCTGGAGGTAGGGAGACCCAGTACTTC	CASSQAPGAGGRETQYF
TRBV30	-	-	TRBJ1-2	TGTGCCTGGAGTTCCCCCCCGCGAACAGGCGCTAACTATGGCTACACCTTC	CAWSSPPRTGANYGYTF
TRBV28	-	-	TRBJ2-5	TGTGCCAGCAGTCCCTCCGGGAGTCCTGACCAAGAGACCCAGTACTTC	CASSPSGSPDQETQYF
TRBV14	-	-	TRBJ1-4	TGTGCCAGCAGCCAAGTTAGTCGTCAGGGGTTAGGCGAAAAACTGTTTTTT	CASSQVSRQGLGEKLFF
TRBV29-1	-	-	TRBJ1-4	TGCAGCGTTGTGGGCAGGGATAATGAAAAACTGTTTTTT	CSVVGRDNEKLFF
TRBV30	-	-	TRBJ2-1	TGTGCCTGGAATCTAGGGTCCTTTTCATCCCACAATGAGCAGTTCTTC	CAWNLGSFSSHNEQFF
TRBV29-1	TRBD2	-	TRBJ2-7	TGCAGCGTAGGCGGGAGGGACTACGAGCAGTACTTC	CSVGGRDYEQYF
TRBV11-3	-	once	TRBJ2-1	TGTGCCAGCAGCTCAGGAGGGGCAAGGGGTGAGCAGTTCTTC	CASSSGGARGEQFF
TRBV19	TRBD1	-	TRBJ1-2	TGTGCCAGTAGCACAGGGGACTCCTATGGCTACACCTTC	CASSTGDSYGYTF
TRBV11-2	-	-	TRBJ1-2	TGTGCCAGCAGCTTAATGTCAGGGAGTGATAGTGGCTACACCTTC	CASSLMSGSDSGYTF
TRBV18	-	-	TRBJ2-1	TGTGCCAGCTCATCGCGGGGCCCGCCGTTCTTC	CASSSRGPPFF
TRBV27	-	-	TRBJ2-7	TGTGCCAGCAGGAACCTAAGAGGGGGGGGGCTAACATCCGAGCAGTACTTC	CASRNLRGGGLTSEQYF
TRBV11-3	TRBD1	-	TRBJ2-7	TGTGCCAGCAGCTCAGGGGGCTGGGAGCAGTACTTC	CASSSGGWEQYF
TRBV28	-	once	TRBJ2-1	TGTGCCAGCACCCCTCGAATAGTCCACAATGAGCAGTTCTTC	CASTPRIVHNEQFF
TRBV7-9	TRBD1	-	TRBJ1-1	TGTGCCAGCAGCTTAAAGAAGGGGACAGGGGTCCTGAACACTGAAGCTTTCTTT	CASSLKKGTGVLNTEAFF
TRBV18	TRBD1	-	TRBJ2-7	TGTGCCAGCTCACATCCGGGACAGGGTACCTACGAGCAGTACTTC	CASSHPGQGTYEQYF
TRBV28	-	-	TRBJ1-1	TGTGCCAGCAGACCATATGGGACGGCGAACTCTGAAGCTTTCTTT	CASRPYGTANSEAFF
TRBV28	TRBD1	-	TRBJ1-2	TGTGCCAGCAGTCCGGACAGGGGGCGAGGGGGCTACACCTTC	CASSPDRGRGGYTF
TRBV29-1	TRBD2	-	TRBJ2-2	TGCAGCGTCGCTACGGCGGGAGGTCACACCGGGGAGCTGTTTTTT	CSVATAGGHTGELFF
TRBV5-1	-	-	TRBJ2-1	TGCGCCAGCAGCTTGGGTCAGGCGGTCTCCTACAATGAGCAGTTCTTC	CASSLGQAVSYNEQFF
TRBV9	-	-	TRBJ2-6	TGTGCCAGCAGCGTAGAGGGGAGAAGTAGCTCTGGGGCCAACGTCCTGACTTTC	CASSVEGRSSSGANVLTF
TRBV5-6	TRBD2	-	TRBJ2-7	TGTGCCAGCAGCCCCGATTCGGGACTAGCGGCCCACGAGCAGTACTTC	CASSPDSGLAAHEQYF
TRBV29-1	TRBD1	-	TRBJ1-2	TGCAGCGTCGAGGGACAGGGGACTGGCTACACCTTC	CSVEGQGTGYTF
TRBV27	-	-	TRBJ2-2	TGTGCCAGCACTCGACCGACGGGTACGAACACCGGGGAGCTGTTTTTT	CASTRPTGTNTGELFF
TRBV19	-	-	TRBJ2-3	TGTGCCAGTAGTACAGGCGGGGCTCGAAACACAGATACGCAGTATTTT	CASSTGGARNTDTQYF
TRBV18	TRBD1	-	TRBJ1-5	TGTGCCAGCTCTCTGGACAGGGAGCTGGGTCAGCCCCAGCATTTT	CASSLDRELGQPQHF
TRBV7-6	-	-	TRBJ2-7	TGTGCCAGCAGCTTAAAGGACGAGCAGTACTTC	CASSLKDEQYF
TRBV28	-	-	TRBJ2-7	TGTGCCAGCAGTCATCCAGACGAGCAGTACTTC	CASSHPDEQYF
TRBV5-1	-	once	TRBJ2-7	TGCGCCAGCAGCCTGGAGGAGCAGTACTTC	CASSLEEQYF
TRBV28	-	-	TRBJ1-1	TGTGCCAGCAGTTTGGGTATGAGGTGGACTGAAGCTTTCTTT	CASSLGMRWTEAFF
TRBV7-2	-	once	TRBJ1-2	TGTGCCAGCAGTATCGCCCGGACAGTTAACTATGGCTACACCTTC	CASSIARTVNYGYTF
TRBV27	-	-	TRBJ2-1	TGTGCCAGGCATCACGACTGGATCGAGTTCTTC	CARHHDWIEFF
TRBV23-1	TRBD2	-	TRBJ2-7	TGCGCCAGCAGTCATCCCACTCTAGCGGGAGGGCAGGCCTACGAGCAGTACTTC	CASSHPTLAGGQAYEQYF